Listed here are 5 T cell receptor beta chains from one sample, sequenced in a study of regulatory T cells in long-lasting Graves disease (dated by TCRdb to the early 2020s). What the time point label conveys for this sample: newly diagnosed GD, antithyroid drugs for less than 3 months. For both TCR sequencing and RNA sequencing, RNA was extracted from PBMCs using TRIzol. The method was multiplex PCR. Sequencing was carried out with an Illumina HiSeq 4000. To build TCR beta libraries, CDR3 regions were amplified by Arm-PCR using iRepertoire HTBI primers. Using fastp at Q25 and MiXCR, TCRdb reprocessed the public reads and kept productive beta chains. Under each unique CDR3 protein, matching rows form one entry showing the most common genes and DNA. A total of more than 300,000 distinct CDR3 sequences appear in this sample, approximately 12% of them only once. Approximately 17% of the sample belongs to the ten largest clones.

This same sample was also taken into another study, of T cells in Graves' hyperthyroidism and ophthalmopathy.

This material consisted of peripheral blood mononuclear cells (PBMCs), taken at new diagnosis, from a patient treated with antithyroid drugs. The receptors stem from a woman between 18 and 30 years old with Graves disease. Donor details come from another sample of the same person, matched by shared clones.

This clonotype turned up a few times. The chain employs TRBV5-6 and TRBJ2-2; 7 nucleotides match TRBD1. The CDR3 length is 15 residues. CDR1 is SGHDT and CDR2 is YYEEEE in the germline V gene. J gave up 4 bases and V 0 bases, and 3 bases lay outside the gene matches. The CDR3 DNA reads TGTGCCAGCAGCTTGGGGGGACAGTTCACCGGGGAGCTGTTTTTT. Translating it yields CASSLGGQFTGELFF.

This clonotype came up many times. The chain employs TRBV7-3 and TRBJ2-1; 8 bases agree with TRBD1. Germline CDR1 reads SGHTA; CDR2 reads FQGTGA. V gave up 1 base and J gave up 7 bases; unmatched junction bases: 6. CDR3 length equals 15 residues. CDR3 bases: TGTGCCAGCAGCTTAAGTCAGGGGGCGTTTAATGAGCAGTTCTTC. It yields the protein CASSLSQGAFNEQFF.

In this sample, this clonotype turned up many times. The chain employs TRBV6-1 and TRBJ1-5, with unresolved D. The length of the CDR3 is 12 residues. V was pared by 2 bases and J by 8 bases, with 7 bases between. Germline V gene lookup returns CDR1 MNHNS and CDR2 SASEGT. The CDR3 region is CASSESGKPQHF. CDR3 DNA sequence: TGTGCCAGCAGTGAAAGCGGTAAGCCCCAGCATTTT.

At least ten counts were recorded for this clonotype. V is TRBV24-1 and J is TRBJ1-2, with 10 bases that match TRBD1. J was trimmed by 8 bases and V by 5 bases; bases with no gene match: 7. CDR3 length: 14 amino acids. Germline CDR1 and CDR2: KGHDR and SFDVKD. The chain's CDR3 is CATSAGTGVYGYTF. The CDR3 region has the DNA TGTGCCACCAGTGCTGGGACAGGGGTCTACGGCTACACCTTC.

The V and J genes are TRBV20-1 and TRBJ1-6; possibly TRBD1 for D (5 bases). Looked up from germline, CDR1 is DFQATT and CDR2 is SNEGSKA (reference sequence). V dropped 5 bases and J dropped 0 bases, with 14 bases sitting between them. This CDR3 comprises 16 residues. This CDR3 is CSARKGKGSYNSPLHF. As DNA, the CDR3 is TGCAGTGCTCGGAAGGGGAAGGGCTCCTATAATTCACCCCTCCACTTT.